The 5 T cell receptor beta chains below all came from one sample that was sequenced in a study of response to subunit inactivated influenza vaccine. TCRdb re-called the RT-PCR reads with MiXCR, one entry per CDR3 protein. The sample lists about 240,000 distinct CDR3 sequences; 12% were seen once. The sample consisted of non-naive T cells sorted from PBMCs, taken about 14 days before vaccination. The receptors originated from a man in his forties or fifties who received an inactivated influenza vaccine.

The gene calls are TRBV6-1 and TRBJ1-2, with D perhaps matching TRBD1 (5 bases). This CDR3 spans 16 amino acids. The germline V gene has CDR1 MNHNS and CDR2 SASEGT. Trimming pared 6 bases from V and 4 bases from J, leaving 21 bases between. CDR3 loop: CASRQYAGGGTYGYTF. CDR3 bases: TGTGCCAGCAGACAATATGCGGGTGGAGGGACCTATGGCTACACCTTC.

This clonotype was seen only a few times. The rearrangement links TRBV20-1 to TRBJ2-7; TRBD2 matches at 12 bases. The CDR3 has 16 residues. The V gene end was trimmed by 6 bases and the J gene end by 3 bases; junction bases not matched to a gene: 12. From germline, CDR1 is DFQATT and CDR2 SNEGSKA (reference sequence). CDR3 sequence reads: CSATDRRTSGNYEQYF. CDR3 nucleotide sequence: TGCAGTGCAACCGATCGGAGGACTAGCGGGAACTACGAGCAGTACTTC.

This clonotype has just a few counts. This rearrangement joins TRBV10-3 to TRBJ2-2; no firm D call. Germline assignment: CDR1 ENHRY and CDR2 SYGVKD. The V gene lost 4 bases and the J gene lost 3 bases, with 9 bases spanning the gap. The CDR3 contains 14 residues. CDR3 nucleotides: TGTGCCATCAGTGGTAGCAGAGACACCGGGGAGCTGTTTTTT. It encodes CAISGSRDTGELFF.

This clonotype has a handful of counts. The chain recombines TRBV4-1 with TRBJ1-1; 7 nucleotides match TRBD1. The CDR3 runs 15 residues. Germline V gene data show CDR1 as MGHRA and CDR2 as YSYEKL. V lost 2 bases to trimming and J lost 2 bases; unmatched junction nucleotides: 5. CDR3 in DNA: TGCGCCAGCAGCCAACCGGGACAGAGAAACACTGAAGCTTTCTTT. The encoded protein is CASSQPGQRNTEAFF.

The J gene is TRBJ2-5, the V gene TRBV3-1; TRBD1 agrees at 10 bases. Per the germline V gene, CDR1 is LGHDT and CDR2 is YNNKEL (reference sequence). The V segment lost 4 bases and the J segment 5 bases; nucleotides outside the gene matches: 10. This CDR3 is built from 16 residues. The CDR3 here is CASSPSPGQGRETQYF. DNA for the CDR3: TGTGCCAGCAGCCCCAGTCCGGGACAGGGGAGGGAGACCCAGTACTTC.